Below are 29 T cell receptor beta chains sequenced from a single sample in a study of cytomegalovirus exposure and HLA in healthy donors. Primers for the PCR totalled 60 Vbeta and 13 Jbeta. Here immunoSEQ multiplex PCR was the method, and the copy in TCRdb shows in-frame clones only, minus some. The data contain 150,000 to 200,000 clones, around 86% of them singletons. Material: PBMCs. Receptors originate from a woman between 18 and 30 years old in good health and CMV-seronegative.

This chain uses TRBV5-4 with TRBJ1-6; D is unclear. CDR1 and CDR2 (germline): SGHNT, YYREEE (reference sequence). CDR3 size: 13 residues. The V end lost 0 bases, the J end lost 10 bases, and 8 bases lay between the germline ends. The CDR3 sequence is CASSLDLSSPLHF. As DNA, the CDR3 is TGTGCCAGCAGCTTGGACCTTAGCTCACCCCTCCACTTT.

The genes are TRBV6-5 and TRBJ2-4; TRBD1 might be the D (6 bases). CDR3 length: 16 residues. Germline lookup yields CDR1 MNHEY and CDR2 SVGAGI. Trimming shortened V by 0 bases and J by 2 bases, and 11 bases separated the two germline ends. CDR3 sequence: CASSYSRGTSKNIQYF. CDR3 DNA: TGTGCCAGCAGTTACTCGAGGGGGACCTCCAAAAACATTCAGTACTTC.

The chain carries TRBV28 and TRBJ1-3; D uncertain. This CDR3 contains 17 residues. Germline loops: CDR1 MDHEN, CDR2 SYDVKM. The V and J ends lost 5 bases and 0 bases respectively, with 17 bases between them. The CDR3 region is CASSGLPGGGSGNTIYF. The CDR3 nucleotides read TGTGCCAGCAGTGGACTCCCAGGAGGTGGCTCTGGAAACACCATATATTTT.

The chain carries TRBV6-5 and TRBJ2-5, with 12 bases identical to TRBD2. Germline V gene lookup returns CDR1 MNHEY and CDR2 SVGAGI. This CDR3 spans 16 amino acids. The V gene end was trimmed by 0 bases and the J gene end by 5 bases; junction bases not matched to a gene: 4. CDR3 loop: CASSYSTSGRIETQYF. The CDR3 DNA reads TGTGCCAGCAGTTACTCGACTAGCGGGAGAATTGAGACCCAGTACTTC.

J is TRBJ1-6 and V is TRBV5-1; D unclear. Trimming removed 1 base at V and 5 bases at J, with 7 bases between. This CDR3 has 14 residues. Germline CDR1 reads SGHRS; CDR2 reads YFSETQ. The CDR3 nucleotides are TGCGCCAGCAGCTTGTTTATAGATAATTCACCCCTCCACTTT. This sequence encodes CASSLFIDNSPLHF.

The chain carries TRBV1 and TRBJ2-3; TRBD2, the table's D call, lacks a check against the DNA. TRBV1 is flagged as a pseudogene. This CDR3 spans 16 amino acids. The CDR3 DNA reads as TGCACCAGCAGCCAAGATAAGGCTAGCGGCAGAGATACGCAGTATTTT. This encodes CTSSQDKASGRDTQYF.

This chain's CDR3 is CASSHRTSGYYEQYF. The DNA of the CDR3 is TGTGCCAGCAGCCATCGGACTAGCGGTTACTACGAGCAGTACTTC. The V call is TRBV14, the J call TRBJ2-7, with 10 bases aligning to TRBD2. The CDR3 has 15 amino acids. Trimming took 3 bases from V and 3 from J; bases not matched to a gene: 5. Germline CDR1 is SGHDN and CDR2 is FVKESK.

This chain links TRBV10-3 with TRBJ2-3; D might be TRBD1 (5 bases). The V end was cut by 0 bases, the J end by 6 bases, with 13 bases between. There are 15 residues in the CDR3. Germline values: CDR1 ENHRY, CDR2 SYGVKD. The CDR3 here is CAISESISGKDTQYF. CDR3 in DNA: TGTGCCATCAGTGAGTCTATCTCAGGGAAGGATACGCAGTATTTT.

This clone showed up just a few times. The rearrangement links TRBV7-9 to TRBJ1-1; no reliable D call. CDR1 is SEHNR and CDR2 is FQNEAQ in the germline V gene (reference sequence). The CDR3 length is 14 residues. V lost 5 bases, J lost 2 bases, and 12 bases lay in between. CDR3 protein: CASSPGSTNTEAFF. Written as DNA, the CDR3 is TGTGCCAGCAGCCCCGGTAGCACCAACACTGAAGCTTTCTTT.

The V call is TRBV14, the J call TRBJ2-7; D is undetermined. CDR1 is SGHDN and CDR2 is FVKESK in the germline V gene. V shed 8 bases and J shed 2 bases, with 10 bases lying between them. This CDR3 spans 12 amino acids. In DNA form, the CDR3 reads TGTGCCAGCGGTTATAGCCCCTACGAGCAGTACTTC. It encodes CASGYSPYEQYF. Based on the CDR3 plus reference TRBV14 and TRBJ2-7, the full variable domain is EAGVTQFPSHSVIEKGQTVTLRCDPISGHDNLYWYRRVMGKEIKFLLHFVKESKQDESGMPNNRFLAERTGGTYSTLKVQPAELEDSGVYFCASGYSPYEQYFGPGTRLTVT.

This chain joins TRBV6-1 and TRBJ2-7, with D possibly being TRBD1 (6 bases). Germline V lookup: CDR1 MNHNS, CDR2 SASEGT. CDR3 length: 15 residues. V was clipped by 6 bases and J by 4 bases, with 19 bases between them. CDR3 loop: CASSARRGSLYEQYF. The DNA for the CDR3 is TGTGCCAGCAGCGCCCGAAGGGGGTCCTTATACGAGCAGTACTTC.

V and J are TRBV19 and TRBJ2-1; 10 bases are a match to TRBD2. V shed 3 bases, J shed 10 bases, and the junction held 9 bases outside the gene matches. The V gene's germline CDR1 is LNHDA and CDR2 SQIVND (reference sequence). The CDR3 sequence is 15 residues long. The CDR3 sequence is CASSMSSGRAGEQFF. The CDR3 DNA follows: TGTGCCAGTAGTATGTCAAGCGGGAGGGCCGGGGAGCAGTTCTTC.

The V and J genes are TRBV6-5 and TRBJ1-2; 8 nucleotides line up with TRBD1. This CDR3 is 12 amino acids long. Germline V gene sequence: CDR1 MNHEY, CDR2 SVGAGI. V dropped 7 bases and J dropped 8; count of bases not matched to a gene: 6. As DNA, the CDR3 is TGTGCCAGCACCTTGCCAGGGGGCGGCTACACCTTC. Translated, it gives CASTLPGGGYTF.

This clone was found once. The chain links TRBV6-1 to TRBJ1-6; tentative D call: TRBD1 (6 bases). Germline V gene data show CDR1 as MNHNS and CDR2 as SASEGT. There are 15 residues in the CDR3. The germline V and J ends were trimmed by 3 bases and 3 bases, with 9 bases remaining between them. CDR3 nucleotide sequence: TGTGCCAGCAGTGACAAGGACAGCTATAATTCACCCCTCCACTTT. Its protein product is CASSDKDSYNSPLHF.

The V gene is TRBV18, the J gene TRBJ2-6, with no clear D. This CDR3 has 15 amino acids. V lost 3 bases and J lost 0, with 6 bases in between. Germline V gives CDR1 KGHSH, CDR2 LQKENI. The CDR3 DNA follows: TGTGCCAGCTCACCTACCAGCTCTGGGGCCAACGTCCTGACTTTC. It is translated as CASSPTSSGANVLTF.

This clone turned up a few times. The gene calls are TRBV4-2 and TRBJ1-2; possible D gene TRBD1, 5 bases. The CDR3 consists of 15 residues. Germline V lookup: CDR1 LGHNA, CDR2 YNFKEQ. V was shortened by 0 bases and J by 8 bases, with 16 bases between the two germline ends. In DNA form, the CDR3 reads TGTGCCAGCAGCCAAGAACAGGATAGTGCTGGCGGCTACACCTTC. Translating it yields CASSQEQDSAGGYTF.

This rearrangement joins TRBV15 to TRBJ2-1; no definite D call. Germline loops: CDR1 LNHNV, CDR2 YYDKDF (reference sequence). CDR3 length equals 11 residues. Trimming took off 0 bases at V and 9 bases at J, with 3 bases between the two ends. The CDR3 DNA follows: TGTGCCACCAGCAGAGATCGTGAGCAGTTCTTC. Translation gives CATSRDREQFF.

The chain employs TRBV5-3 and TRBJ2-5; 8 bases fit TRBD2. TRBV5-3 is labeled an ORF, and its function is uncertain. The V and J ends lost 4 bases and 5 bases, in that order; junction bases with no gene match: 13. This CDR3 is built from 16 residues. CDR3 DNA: TGTGCCAGAAGCCCAACCCCGGGACTAGAAAGGGAGACCCAGTACTTC. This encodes CARSPTPGLERETQYF.

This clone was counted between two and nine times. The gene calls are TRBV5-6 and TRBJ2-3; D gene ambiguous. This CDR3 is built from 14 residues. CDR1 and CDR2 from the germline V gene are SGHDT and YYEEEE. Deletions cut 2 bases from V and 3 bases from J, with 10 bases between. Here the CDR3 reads CASSLTRRTDTQYF. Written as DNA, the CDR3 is TGTGCCAGCAGCTTAACAAGGAGAACAGATACGCAGTATTTT.

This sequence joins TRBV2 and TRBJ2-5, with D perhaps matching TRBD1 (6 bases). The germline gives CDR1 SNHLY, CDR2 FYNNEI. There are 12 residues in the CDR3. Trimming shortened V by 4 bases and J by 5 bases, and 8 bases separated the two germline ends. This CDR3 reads CASSGQAETQYF. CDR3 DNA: TGTGCCAGCAGTGGACAGGCTGAGACCCAGTACTTC.

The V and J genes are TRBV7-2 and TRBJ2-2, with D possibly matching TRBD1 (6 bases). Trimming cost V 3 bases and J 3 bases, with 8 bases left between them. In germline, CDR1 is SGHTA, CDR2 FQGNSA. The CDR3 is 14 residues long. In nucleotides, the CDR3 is TGTGCCAGCAGCTTTCACAGGGACACCGGGGAGCTGTTTTTT. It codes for CASSFHRDTGELFF.

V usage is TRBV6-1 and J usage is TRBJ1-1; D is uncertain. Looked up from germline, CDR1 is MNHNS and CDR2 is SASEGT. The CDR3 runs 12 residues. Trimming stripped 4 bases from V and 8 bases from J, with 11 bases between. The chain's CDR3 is CASSVPAPEAFF. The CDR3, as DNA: TGTGCCAGCAGTGTTCCCGCGCCCGAAGCTTTCTTT.

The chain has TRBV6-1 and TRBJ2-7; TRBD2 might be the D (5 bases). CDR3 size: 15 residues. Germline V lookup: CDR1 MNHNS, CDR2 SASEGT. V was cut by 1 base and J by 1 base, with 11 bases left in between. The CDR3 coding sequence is TGTGCCAGCAGTGAAGTTGTAGCGCGTTCCTACGAGCAGTACTTC. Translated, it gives CASSEVVARSYEQYF.

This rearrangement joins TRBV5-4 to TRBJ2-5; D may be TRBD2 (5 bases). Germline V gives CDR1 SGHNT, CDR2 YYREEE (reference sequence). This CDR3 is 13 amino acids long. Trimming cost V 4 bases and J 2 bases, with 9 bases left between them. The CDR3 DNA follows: TGTGCCAGCAGCCAAGCGGAACAAGAGACCCAGTACTTC. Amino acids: CASSQAEQETQYF.

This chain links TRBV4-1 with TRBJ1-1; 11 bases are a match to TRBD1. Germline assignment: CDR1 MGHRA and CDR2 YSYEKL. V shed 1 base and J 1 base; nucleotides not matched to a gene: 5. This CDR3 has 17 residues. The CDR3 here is CASSQVGQGASNTEAFF. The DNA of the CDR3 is TGCGCCAGCAGCCAAGTAGGACAGGGGGCTTCGAACACTGAAGCTTTCTTT.

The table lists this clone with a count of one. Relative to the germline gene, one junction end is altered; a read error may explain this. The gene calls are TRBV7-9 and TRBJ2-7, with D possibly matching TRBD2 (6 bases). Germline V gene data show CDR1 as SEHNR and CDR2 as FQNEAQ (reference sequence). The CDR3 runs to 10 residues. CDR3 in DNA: TGTTCCAGCAGCCGGGGGGAGCAGTACTTC. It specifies CSSSRGEQYF. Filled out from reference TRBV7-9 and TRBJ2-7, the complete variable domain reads DTGVSQNPRHKITKRGQNVTFRCDPISEHNRLYWYRQTLGQGPEFLTYFQNEAQLEKSRLLSDRFSAERPKGSFSTLEIQRTEQGDSAMYLCSSSRGEQYFGPGTRLTVT.

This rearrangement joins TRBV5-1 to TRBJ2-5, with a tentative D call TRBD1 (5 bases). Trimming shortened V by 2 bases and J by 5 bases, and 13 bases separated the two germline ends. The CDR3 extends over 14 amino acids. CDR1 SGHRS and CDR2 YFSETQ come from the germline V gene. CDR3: CASSFERGWETQYF. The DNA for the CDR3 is TGCGCCAGCAGCTTCGAAAGGGGTTGGGAGACCCAGTACTTC.

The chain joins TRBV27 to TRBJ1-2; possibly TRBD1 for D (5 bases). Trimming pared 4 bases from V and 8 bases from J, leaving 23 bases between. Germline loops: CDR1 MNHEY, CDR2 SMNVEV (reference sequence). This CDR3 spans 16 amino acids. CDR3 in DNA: TGTGCCAGCAGTTCACTACCCCAGGGTAGCGGGGAAGGCTACACCTTC. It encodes CASSSLPQGSGEGYTF.

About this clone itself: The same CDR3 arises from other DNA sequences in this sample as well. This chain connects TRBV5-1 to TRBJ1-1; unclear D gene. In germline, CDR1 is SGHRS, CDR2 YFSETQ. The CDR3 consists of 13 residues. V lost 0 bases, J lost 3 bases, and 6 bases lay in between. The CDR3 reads CASSLVTDTEAFF. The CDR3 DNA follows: TGCGCCAGCAGCTTGGTAACAGACACTGAAGCTTTCTTT. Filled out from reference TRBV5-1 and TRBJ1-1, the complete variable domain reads KAGVTQTPRYLIKTRGQQVTLSCSPISGHRSVSWYQQTPGQGLQFLFEYFSETQRNKGNFPGRFSGRQFSNSRSEMNVSTLELGDSALYLCASSLVTDTEAFFGQGTRLTVV.